Listed below are T cell receptor beta chains from one sample, sequenced in a study of OX40 agonist ivuxolimab in advanced cancers. The protocol was immunoSEQ multiplex PCR, while the TCRdb copy is restricted to in-frame clones and leaves out a portion. The data show some 100,000 clones, with roughly 80% seen just once and more than 0.95% held by the top ten. The specimen comprised CD4+ or CD8+ T cells sorted from blood, sampled in a trial of the OX40 agonist ivuxolimab. Receptor source: an adult with an advanced solid tumor such as melanoma, head and neck, liver or kidney cancer. Both conserved end residues are part of each CDR3. The D gene is left open where the match is weak. The size entry is marked missing in some rows and otherwise reads once, few, many or a size class.

j_call v_call clone_size d_call cdr3_aa cdr3_nt
TRBJ2-1 TRBV5-1 - - CASSLAETVSSYNEQFF TGCGCCAGCAGCTTGGCCGAGACGGTGAGCTCCTACAATGAGCAGTTCTTC
TRBJ1-5 TRBV18 few TRBD1 CASSQGGQDQPQHF TGTGCCAGCTCTCAGGGGGGGCAGGATCAGCCCCAGCATTTT
TRBJ1-2 TRBV28 - - CASTGERDGYTF TGTGCCAGCACCGGAGAGAGGGATGGCTACACCTTC
TRBJ1-3 TRBV4-2 - - CASSPQAGVLVSGNTIYF TGTGCCAGCAGCCCCCAGGCCGGAGTTCTGGTCTCTGGAAACACCATATATTTT
TRBJ1-2 TRBV28 - - CASTSANYGYTF TGTGCCAGCACATCGGCTAACTATGGCTACACCTTC
TRBJ2-1 TRBV11-3 - TRBD2 CASSLRTSGIDEQFF TGTGCCAGCAGCTTGAGGACTAGCGGGATAGATGAGCAGTTCTTC
TRBJ1-2 TRBV10-3 - TRBD1 CAINPGQESYGYTF TGTGCCATCAACCCGGGACAGGAATCCTATGGCTACACCTTC
TRBJ2-3 TRBV27 - - CASSPSDWTDTQYF TGTGCCAGCAGTCCCTCCGACTGGACAGATACGCAGTATTTT
TRBJ2-6 TRBV7-2 - TRBD1 CASSFGQATILTF TGTGCCAGCAGCTTCGGACAGGCAACGATCCTGACTTTC
TRBJ1-5 TRBV19 - - CASSIDLSGRGNQPQHF TGTGCCAGTAGTATAGATCTATCGGGACGAGGGAATCAGCCCCAGCATTTT
TRBJ1-1 TRBV9 - - CASRPQVENTEAFF TGTGCCAGCAGGCCACAAGTTGAGAACACTGAAGCTTTCTTT
TRBJ1-6 TRBV5-6 - TRBD1 CASSSTGGIGSPLHF TGTGCCAGCAGCTCTACAGGGGGCATCGGCTCACCCCTCCACTTT
TRBJ1-5 TRBV28 - TRBD1 CASSFFGQGNRQPQHF TGTGCCAGCAGTTTTTTTGGACAGGGCAATCGGCAGCCCCAGCATTTT
TRBJ1-6 TRBV6-5 few TRBD1 CASSYSGQVNSPLHF TGTGCCAGCAGTTACTCGGGACAGGTTAATTCACCCCTCCACTTT
TRBJ2-5 TRBV9 once - CASSVGGEWETQYF TGTGCCAGCAGCGTAGGGGGGGAGTGGGAGACCCAGTACTTC
TRBJ1-1 TRBV7-3 - TRBD1 CASSPRQGSTEAFF TGTGCCAGCAGCCCACGACAGGGGAGTACTGAAGCTTTCTTT
TRBJ2-3 TRBV28 few TRBD2 CASSERTSATDTQYF TGTGCCAGCAGCGAACGGACTAGTGCCACAGATACGCAGTATTTT
TRBJ1-6 TRBV7-2 - - CASSLVGGGDSSPLHF TGTGCCAGCAGCTTGGTGGGGGGAGGGGATAGTTCACCCCTCCACTTT
TRBJ1-6 TRBV5-5 once TRBD1 CATPRDRGKGQAGSPLHF TGTGCCACCCCAAGGGATAGAGGAAAGGGACAGGCTGGTTCACCCCTCCACTTT
TRBJ2-1 TRBV18 - - CASSPPGPSNNEQFF TGTGCCAGCTCACCACCGGGACCGAGCAACAATGAGCAGTTCTTC
TRBJ2-3 TRBV28 - - CASSTGQGFFSTDTQYF TGTGCCAGTTCGACGGGGCAGGGCTTTTTTAGCACAGATACGCAGTATTTT
TRBJ2-7 TRBV21-1 - - CASSTTLDTTHYEQYF TGTGCCAGCAGCACAACCTTAGACACGACCCACTACGAGCAGTACTTC
TRBJ2-5 TRBV27 - - CASSIYGGEETQYF TGTGCCAGCAGCATATACGGGGGCGAAGAGACCCAGTACTTC
TRBJ1-1 TRBV11-2 - TRBD1 CASSADRVGTEAFF TGTGCCAGCAGCGCGGACAGGGTGGGGACTGAAGCTTTCTTT
TRBJ1-1 TRBV11-1 - - CASSSGSFTAFF TGTGCCAGCAGCTCCGGGTCCTTCACAGCTTTCTTT
TRBJ1-6 TRBV18 - - CASSPGGANNSPLHF TGTGCCAGCTCACCCGGGGGGGCGAATAATTCACCCCTCCACTTT
TRBJ2-3 TRBV30 few - CAWSVTEITDTQYF TGTGCCTGGAGTGTAACAGAGATCACAGATACGCAGTATTTT
TRBJ2-7 TRBV5-1 - TRBD1 CASSSGTGATYEQYF TGCGCCAGCAGCTCCGGGACAGGGGCGACCTACGAGCAGTACTTC
TRBJ1-5 TRBV6-5 - - CASSREGLNQPQHF TGTGCCAGCAGTAGGGAGGGCCTCAATCAGCCCCAGCATTTT
TRBJ2-3 TRBV7-9 - - CASSGDLPGPGDTQYF TGTGCCAGCAGCGGGGACCTCCCTGGCCCGGGAGATACGCAGTATTTT
TRBJ2-4 TRBV7-2 - - CASTPVVAKNIQYF TGTGCCAGCACCCCGGTGGTGGCCAAAAACATTCAGTACTTC
TRBJ2-5 TRBV6-5 - - CASIQRGQETQYF TGTGCCAGTATCCAAAGGGGACAAGAGACCCAGTACTTC
TRBJ1-2 TRBV18 - TRBD1 CASSPGDRGQGYTF TGTGCCAGCTCACCGGGGGACAGGGGGCAAGGCTACACCTTC